These 26 T cell receptor beta chains came from one sample sequenced in a study of blood T cell repertoires in COVID-19. Clones were sequenced by immunoSEQ multiplex PCR, and TCRdb holds only the in-frame ones, with some missing. The table has about 100,000 clones, 88% seen once; the top ten hold roughly 6.5%. Specimen: peripheral blood. The receptors were gathered from a woman aged 55-69 years with acute or convalescent COVID-19.

The chain joins TRBV6-5 to TRBJ2-3; 9 nucleotides align to TRBD2. CDR1 is MNHEY, CDR2 SVGAGI, per germline. The CDR3 is 13 amino acids. Trimming took 10 bases from V and 3 from J; bases not matched to a gene: 5. CDR3 coding DNA: TGTGCCACGACTAGCGGAGGGACAGATACGCAGTATTTT. Encoded protein: CATTSGGTDTQYF.

The V call is TRBV24-1, the J call TRBJ2-1; a weak D match, TRBD2 (6 bases). The CDR3 contains 17 residues. V was clipped by 4 bases and J by 0 bases, with 15 bases between them. The V gene's germline CDR1 is KGHDR and CDR2 SFDVKD. For the CDR3, the DNA is TGTGCCACCAGTGACTCGGGGACTTCCGCCTCCTACAATGAGCAGTTCTTC. Translated, it gives CATSDSGTSASYNEQFF.

The chain employs TRBV7-2 and TRBJ2-3; 11 bases map to TRBD2. The CDR3 length is 18 residues. Germline V lookup: CDR1 SGHTA, CDR2 FQGNSA. After removal of 1 base from V and 4 bases from J, the junction contained 10 bases not matched to a gene. In DNA, the CDR3 is TGTGCCAGCAGCTTAGTCGTGGCTAGCGGGAGGCGGCCAGATACGCAGTATTTT. Translation gives CASSLVVASGRRPDTQYF.

J is TRBJ2-5 and V is TRBV9; 11 bases are shared with TRBD2. The CDR3 runs to 17 residues. Germline lookup yields CDR1 SGDLS and CDR2 YYNGEE. The junction had 7 bases not matched to a gene; V was cut back by 0 bases and J by 3 bases. CDR3 nucleotide sequence: TGTGCCAGCAGCGTAGCCGCACTAGCGGGAGTCAAAGAGACCCAGTACTTC. It specifies CASSVAALAGVKETQYF.

This sequence joins TRBV19 and TRBJ2-1, with D possibly TRBD1 on 5 matching bases. The V end lost 3 bases, the J end lost 6 bases, and 12 bases lay between the germline ends. This CDR3 region has 14 residues. Germline CDR1 LNHDA, CDR2 SQIVND (reference sequence). CDR3 in DNA: TGTGCCAGTAGTATTCTGGGGCCGACCAATGAGCAGTTCTTC. Translated: CASSILGPTNEQFF.

This sequence joins TRBV19 and TRBJ1-1; 7 bases align to TRBD1. V lost 4 bases and J lost 3; bases outside the gene matches: 2. Germline assignment: CDR1 LNHDA and CDR2 SQIVND (reference sequence). This CDR3 is 13 amino acids long. As DNA, the CDR3 is TGTGCCAGTAGTAGACAGGGTTACACTGAAGCTTTCTTT. Residues: CASSRQGYTEAFF.

The V and J genes are TRBV12-3 or TRBV12-4 and TRBJ2-5; TRBD2 aligns across 9 bases. The trim removed 5 bases at V and 5 bases at J, leaving 3 bases unmatched. This CDR3 region has 13 residues. This CDR3 reads CASSPGLAETQYF. Here the CDR3 DNA reads TGTGCCAGCAGTCCCGGACTAGCGGAGACCCAGTACTTC.

The V and J genes are TRBV30 and TRBJ2-5; 7 nucleotides match TRBD1. J gave up 4 bases and V 3 bases, and 11 bases lay outside the gene matches. The CDR3 has 15 residues. CDR1 and CDR2 (germline): GTSNPN, SVGIG (reference sequence). The CDR3 DNA follows: TGTGCCTGGAGGACAGGGCTAGGTCTGCGAGAGACCCAGTACTTC. This gives the protein CAWRTGLGLRETQYF.

The V gene is TRBV5-4, the J gene TRBJ1-2; no reliable D call. The germline V gene encodes CDR1 SGHNT and CDR2 YYREEE (reference sequence). The V end was cut by 4 bases, the J end by 7 bases, with 11 bases between. CDR3 length: 12 residues. CDR3 sequence reads: CASSPGNSGYTF. For the CDR3, the DNA is TGTGCCAGCAGCCCCGGGAACAGTGGCTACACCTTC.

This clone turned up a few times. J is TRBJ2-1 and V is TRBV11-2; 8 bases fit TRBD2. CDR1 is SGHAT, CDR2 FQNNGV, per germline. The CDR3 loop spans 17 amino acids. V lost 0 bases to trimming and J lost 9 bases; unmatched junction nucleotides: 13. CDR3 sequence: CASSLDLIAGITGEQFF. The DNA for the CDR3 is TGTGCCAGCAGCTTAGATCTTATAGCGGGAATTACTGGTGAGCAGTTCTTC.

The chain joins TRBV27 to TRBJ2-2; perhaps TRBD2 as D (6 bases). There are 16 residues in the CDR3. Germline V gives CDR1 MNHEY, CDR2 SMNVEV (reference sequence). V was pared by 5 bases and J by 2 bases, with 15 bases between. The CDR3 DNA reads TGTGCCAGCAGTCCGGGGGTGGGTTTTAACACCGGGGAGCTGTTTTTT. Residues: CASSPGVGFNTGELFF.

The V and J genes are TRBV27 and TRBJ2-2; TRBD2 matches at 8 bases. In germline, CDR1 is MNHEY, CDR2 SMNVEV (reference sequence). Trimming removed 6 bases from V and 7 bases from J; junction bases left unmatched: 4. CDR3 length: 13 amino acids. CDR3 nucleotides: TGTGCCAGCAGACTTAGCGGGATCGGGGAGCTGTTTTTT. This gives the protein CASRLSGIGELFF.

The genes are TRBV2 and TRBJ2-1, with 14 positions matching TRBD2. Unmatched junction bases numbered 5, after V lost 5 bases and J lost 8 bases. This CDR3 is built from 15 residues. The germline V gene has CDR1 SNHLY and CDR2 FYNNEI. The CDR3 region has the DNA TGTGCCAGCAGTAGGGGACTAGCGGGAGTCGATGAGCAGTTCTTC. Its translation: CASSRGLAGVDEQFF.

The rearrangement joins TRBV5-1 to TRBJ2-7; 10 bases align to TRBD2. Germline V lookup: CDR1 SGHRS, CDR2 YFSETQ. This CDR3 region has 15 residues. The ends lost 5 bases at V and 3 bases at J; junction bases unmatched: 8. The CDR3 region is CASSSSSGSIYEQYF. CDR3 nucleotide sequence: TGCGCCAGCAGTTCCTCTAGCGGGAGTATCTACGAGCAGTACTTC.

The J gene is TRBJ1-1, the V gene TRBV3-1 (or the pseudogene TRBV3-2); D is uncertain. The CDR3 covers 14 residues. Germline assignment: CDR1 LGHDT and CDR2 YNNKEL (reference sequence). The V end lost 0 bases, the J end lost 1 base, and 6 bases lay between the germline ends. CDR3 coding DNA: TGTGCCAGCAGCCAAGATTCAGGGAACACTGAAGCTTTCTTT. Its protein product is CASSQDSGNTEAFF.

The chain couples TRBV19 to TRBJ1-5; 7 bases are a match to TRBD1. Germline V CDR1 and CDR2: LNHDA, SQIVND (reference sequence). The junction had 1 base not matched to a gene; V was cut back by 4 bases and J by 1 base. This CDR3 contains 14 residues. CDR3 DNA sequence: TGTGCCAGTAGTAAGGGGGCGAGCAATCAGCCCCAGCATTTT. Protein: CASSKGASNQPQHF.

The gene calls are TRBV14 and TRBJ1-1; TRBD1 aligns across 11 bases. The J segment lost 5 bases and the V segment lost 4 bases, leaving 6 bases of the junction unmatched. Germline CDR1 reads SGHDN; CDR2 reads FVKESK. The CDR3 spans 15 residues. Written as DNA, the CDR3 is TGTGCCAGCAGCCCACGGGACAGGGGGGAGACTGAAGCTTTCTTT. Amino acids: CASSPRDRGETEAFF.

The V gene is TRBV16, the J gene TRBJ2-7; 7 bases align to TRBD1. The trim removed 4 bases at V and 3 bases at J, leaving 3 bases unmatched. The CDR3 is made up of 13 amino acids. In germline, CDR1 is KGHSY, CDR2 FQNENV. CDR3 residues: CASSPAGGYEQYF. CDR3 nucleotides: TGTGCCAGCAGCCCTGCAGGGGGCTACGAGCAGTACTTC.

The chain has TRBV6-5 and TRBJ2-2, with 9 positions matching TRBD1. The germline CDR1 and CDR2 sequences are MNHEY and SVGAGI. This CDR3 has 14 residues. After removal of 7 bases from V and 6 bases from J, the junction contained 6 bases not matched to a gene. The chain's CDR3 is CASNRDRVAGELFF. As DNA, the CDR3 is TGTGCCAGCAACCGGGACAGGGTAGCCGGGGAGCTGTTTTTT.

The J gene is TRBJ2-2, the V gene TRBV9, with a weak D call TRBD1 (5 bases). This CDR3 region has 15 residues. Germline CDR1 reads SGDLS; CDR2 reads YYNGEE. V lost 5 bases and J 2 bases, leaving 13 bases between the germline ends. CDR3 loop: CASSTQVLNTGELFF. The CDR3, as DNA: TGTGCCAGCAGTACACAGGTTTTAAACACCGGGGAGCTGTTTTTT.

This chain links TRBV5-1 with TRBJ1-2, with D possibly TRBD1 on 5 matching bases. The germline V gene has CDR1 SGHRS and CDR2 YFSETQ. Trimming pared 0 bases from V and 4 bases from J, leaving 16 bases between. This CDR3 spans 16 amino acids. The CDR3 loop reads CASSLEGTRGGYGYTF. The CDR3, as DNA: TGCGCCAGCAGCTTGGAGGGGACTAGGGGCGGCTATGGCTACACCTTC.

The chain recombines TRBV5-1 with TRBJ2-6, with TRBD2 as a possible D gene (5 bases). CDR3 length equals 16 residues. Germline assignment: CDR1 SGHRS and CDR2 YFSETQ. Trimming cost V 0 bases and J 3 bases, with 10 bases left between them. The CDR3 DNA sequence: TGCGCCAGCAGCTTGGAGGGAGTTCTTGGGGCCAACGTCCTGACTTTC. Its protein is CASSLEGVLGANVLTF.

This chain uses TRBV7-9 with TRBJ2-3; D might be TRBD2 (5 bases). The CDR3 is made up of 11 amino acids. Germline CDR1 SEHNR, CDR2 FQNEAQ (reference sequence). V was trimmed by 1 base and J by 13 bases, leaving 9 bases between them. CDR3 in DNA: TGTGCCAGCAGCTTAGACGGGAAGAAGTATTTT. Translated, it gives CASSLDGKKYF.

The chain combines TRBV18 with TRBJ1-1; tentatively, D is TRBD1 (5 bases). Germline V CDR1 and CDR2: KGHSH, LQKENI. There are 14 residues in the CDR3. Trimming removed 2 bases from V and 0 bases from J, with 7 bases in between. The CDR3 loop is CASSPEQVNTEAFF. CDR3 bases: TGTGCCAGCTCACCAGAACAGGTGAACACTGAAGCTTTCTTT.

The chain joins TRBV19 to TRBJ1-4, with 8 bases that match TRBD1. Germline V CDR1 and CDR2: LNHDA, SQIVND (reference sequence). V shed 3 bases and J 8 bases; nucleotides not matched to a gene: 8. The CDR3 has 15 residues. The CDR3 sequence: CASSIGQGAREKLFF. The CDR3 DNA reads TGTGCCAGTAGTATCGGGCAGGGGGCTAGGGAAAAACTGTTTTTT.

The rearrangement joins TRBV5-1 to TRBJ2-1; TRBD2 aligns across 11 bases. With 1 base clipped from V and 7 bases from J, the junction kept 10 bases outside the gene matches. The CDR3 consists of 17 residues. CDR1 is SGHRS and CDR2 is YFSETQ in the germline V gene. As DNA, the CDR3 is TGCGCCAGCAGCTTGACTAGCGGGAGCGTAATTTCAAATGAGCAGTTCTTC. The encoded protein is CASSLTSGSVISNEQFF.